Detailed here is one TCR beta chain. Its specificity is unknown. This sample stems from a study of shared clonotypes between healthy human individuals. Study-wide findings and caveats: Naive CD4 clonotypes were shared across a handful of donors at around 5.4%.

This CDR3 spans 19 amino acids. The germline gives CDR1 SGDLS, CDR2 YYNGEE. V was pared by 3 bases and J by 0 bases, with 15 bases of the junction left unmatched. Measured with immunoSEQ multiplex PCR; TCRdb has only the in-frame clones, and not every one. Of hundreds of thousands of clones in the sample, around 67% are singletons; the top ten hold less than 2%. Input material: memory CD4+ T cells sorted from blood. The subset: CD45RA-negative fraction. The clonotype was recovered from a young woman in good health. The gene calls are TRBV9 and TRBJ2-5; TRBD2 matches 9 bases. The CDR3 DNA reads TGTGCCAGCAGCGCCCCGAGACGATGGCGGGAGGGGGACCAAGAGACCCAGTACTTC. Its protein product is CASSAPRRWREGDQETQYF.